This TCR beta chain is from a study of cytomegalovirus exposure and HLA in healthy donors. Study information: Unique TCRs numbering approximately 80 million, obtained from HLA-typed donors, made up an early data release.

Donors were nominally healthy when sampled, though unrecorded immune exposures were likely. Both 60 Vbeta primers and 13 Jbeta primers went into the PCR. The method was immunoSEQ multiplex PCR; TCRdb's version includes in-frame clones alone and lacks a portion of them. The table lists 120,000 or so clones, over 75% of them singletons. The germline V and J ends were trimmed by 3 bases and 2 bases, with 11 bases remaining between them. This CDR3 has 15 amino acids. The germline CDR1 and CDR2 sequences are SEHNR and FQNEAQ (reference sequence). Points on this clone: Its antigen is unidentified.

Study results and limitations: Further analysis, carried out later, found HLA-associated TCR beta chains more clonally expanded than equally common other chains.

This sequence joins TRBV7-9 and TRBJ2-1; a possible D gene is TRBD2 (6 bases). The sample consisted of PBMCs. The TCR comes from a human donor in good health. CDR3 amino acids: CASSFTPSAYNEQFF. In DNA, the CDR3 is TGTGCCAGCAGCTTTACCCCTAGCGCCTACAATGAGCAGTTCTTC.